The rows below give T cell receptor beta chains drawn from one sample of a study of blood T cell repertoires in COVID-19. Assay: immunoSEQ multiplex PCR; the TCRdb copy retains only in-frame clones and omits some. The data show around 60,000 clones, less than 90% seen once. Material: peripheral blood. Receptor source: a man between 60 and 75 years old with COVID-19, enrolled during active disease. CDR3s include the opening cysteine and the closing phenylalanine or tryptophan. The order of the fields is clone size, J gene, D gene, V gene, CDR3 DNA, CDR3 protein. A D gene is named only where the DNA matches it firmly. Clone size, where shown, is once, few, many, or a class for clones that have expanded.

-,TRBJ2-7,-,TRBV28,TGTGCCAGCAGTTTGGCCTGGGAGCAGTACTTC,CASSLAWEQYF
-,TRBJ2-7,TRBD1,TRBV9,TGTGCCAGCAGCGTAGCACAGGGGAACGACTACGAGCAGTACTTC,CASSVAQGNDYEQYF
-,TRBJ2-1,-,TRBV10-3,TGTGCCATCAGTGAGCGAACAGGTCTCGATGAGCAGTTCTTC,CAISERTGLDEQFF
-,TRBJ2-7,TRBD1,TRBV5-1,TGCGCCAGCAGCCAAAGGGGCGCAGGGACAGGGTCCTACGAGCAGTACTTC,CASSQRGAGTGSYEQYF
few,TRBJ2-7,TRBD1,TRBV6-5,TGTGCCAGCAGTTACTCGACAGGGACCTACGAGCAGTACTTC,CASSYSTGTYEQYF
-,TRBJ2-7,TRBD2,TRBV13,TGTGCCAGCAGCCCCGGACTAGCGGGAGGGAGCGGTGTTGACTCCTACGAGCAGTACTTC,CASSPGLAGGSGVDSYEQYF
-,TRBJ1-4,TRBD1,TRBV28,TGTGCCAGCAGTATCCGGGACAGGGTTGAAAAACTGTTTTTT,CASSIRDRVEKLFF
-,TRBJ2-7,TRBD1,TRBV30,TGTGCCTCAAAGGGACAGGCTTCCTCCTACGAGCAGTACTTC,CASKGQASSYEQYF
-,TRBJ1-1,-,TRBV14,TGTGCCAGCAGCCCGCAGACAGCGAACACTGAAGCTTTCTTT,CASSPQTANTEAFF
-,TRBJ1-2,-,TRBV4-2,TGTGCCAGCAGCCAAGAAGATCAACAGGAAATCTATGGCTACACCTTC,CASSQEDQQEIYGYTF
-,TRBJ2-1,-,TRBV7-9,TGTGCCAGCAGCGTCCAGTATGAGCAGTTCTTC,CASSVQYEQFF
-,TRBJ1-4,-,TRBV5-1,TGCGCCAGCAGCATAAATACAGGGTATGGTGAAAAACTGTTTTTT,CASSINTGYGEKLFF
-,TRBJ1-2,-,TRBV10-1,TGCGCCAGCAGTGAGTCAGGATGTCCGGACAGCCCCCTGCTCTATGGCTACACCTTC,CASSESGCPDSPLLYGYTF
-,TRBJ1-3,TRBD1,TRBV6-5,TGTGCCAGCAGCCGACCGGGACAGGGTGAAGGGACCATATATTTT,CASSRPGQGEGTIYF
once,TRBJ2-7,TRBD1,TRBV5-4,TGTGCCAGCAAATACGGGACAGGGTCGGACGAGCAGTACTTC,CASKYGTGSDEQYF
-,TRBJ1-2,-,TRBV11-2,TGTGCCAGCAGCTTAGGGAGGGAAAACTATGGCTACACCTTC,CASSLGRENYGYTF
-,TRBJ2-5,TRBD2,TRBV5-5,TGTGCCAGCAGTCAAACTCTAGCGGGGGGCCAAGAGACCCAGTACTTC,CASSQTLAGGQETQYF
-,TRBJ2-6,-,TRBV16,TGTGCCAGCAGCCTCAGCTCTGGGGCCAACGTCCTGACTTTC,CASSLSSGANVLTF
-,TRBJ2-7,TRBD2,TRBV5-4,TGTGCCAGCAGCTTGTCTAGCGGTCGCTCCTACGAGCAGTACTTC,CASSLSSGRSYEQYF
-,TRBJ2-3,-,TRBV19,TGTGCCAGTCGAGGGTCAGGCACGGATACGCAGTATTTT,CASRGSGTDTQYF
-,TRBJ2-4,-,TRBV5-6,TGTGCCAGCAGTCTTGACAGACCACTAGCCAAAAACATTCAGTACTTC,CASSLDRPLAKNIQYF
-,TRBJ2-1,-,TRBV5-1,TGCGCCAGCAGCTTGGAGGCCCTCCAGGCCAATGAGCAGTTCTTC,CASSLEALQANEQFF
-,TRBJ1-1,-,TRBV10-3,TGTGCCATCAGTGGTGAAGGGGAGGGTAAAGCTTTCTTT,CAISGEGEGKAFF
-,TRBJ2-3,TRBD1,TRBV19,TGTGCCAGTAGAAGGACAGGGGTTGGGGTAGATACGCAGTATTTT,CASRRTGVGVDTQYF
-,TRBJ2-1,-,TRBV3-1/TRBV3-2,TGTGCCAGCAGCCCCGTAGACAATGAGCAGTTCTTC,CASSPVDNEQFF
-,TRBJ1-1,TRBD1,TRBV19,TGTGCCAGTAGCCAGCGGCTGGGACAGCTGAACACTGAAGCTTTCTTT,CASSQRLGQLNTEAFF
-,TRBJ1-1,-,TRBV5-1,TGCGCCAGCAGCTTAGGGGTCCTGGACACTGAAGCTTTCTTT,CASSLGVLDTEAFF
-,TRBJ1-3,-,TRBV9,TGTGCCAGCAGCGTAGTGGGGGCCTCCTCTGGAAACACCATATATTTT,CASSVVGASSGNTIYF
-,TRBJ1-2,TRBD1,TRBV5-5,TGTGCCAGCAGCAGTCCCGGGACAGGGAACTATGGCTACACCTTC,CASSSPGTGNYGYTF
-,TRBJ1-1,TRBD1,TRBV11-2,TGTGCCAGCAGCTTCACAGGGGTGTCCACTGAAGCTTTCTTT,CASSFTGVSTEAFF
-,TRBJ1-1,TRBD1,TRBV10-3,TGTGCCATCAGTGCTGTCCCGGGACAGGGACAGAACACTGAAGCTTTCTTT,CAISAVPGQGQNTEAFF
-,TRBJ1-6,-,TRBV6-1,TGTGCCAGCAGTGAATGGAGCTCCTATAATTCACCCCTCCACTTT,CASSEWSSYNSPLHF
-,TRBJ2-5,TRBD2,TRBV5-6,TGTGCCAGCACCCGAGCGGGAGGGAGGAGAGAGACCCAGTACTTC,CASTRAGGRRETQYF
-,TRBJ1-4,-,TRBV27,TGTGCCAGCAGTTTCCGACAGTGGGCTGAAAAACTGTTTTTT,CASSFRQWAEKLFF
-,TRBJ2-7,TRBD2,TRBV5-1,TGCGCCAGCAGCAGGGGACTAGCGGAAAACTACGAGCAGTACTTC,CASSRGLAENYEQYF
few,TRBJ1-4,-,TRBV28,TGTGCCAGCAGTTTAGTTGAGGGTAGAAGACTGTTTTTT,CASSLVEGRRLFF
-,TRBJ1-1,TRBD1,TRBV28,TGTGCCAGCAGTTTAGGGCGACTGGGACAGGTGAACACTGAAGCTTTCTTT,CASSLGRLGQVNTEAFF
-,TRBJ1-2,-,TRBV7-2,TGTGCCAGCAGCCAGCGCAGGGATCTTGGCTACACCTTC,CASSQRRDLGYTF
-,TRBJ2-5,TRBD1,TRBV7-7,TGTGCCAGCAGCTTAAAGAGACAGGGGGCGCTGGAGACCCAGTACTTC,CASSLKRQGALETQYF
-,TRBJ2-5,-,TRBV28,TGTGCCAGCAGTTGGCAGGGCCAAGAGACCCAGTACTTC,CASSWQGQETQYF
-,TRBJ1-1,-,TRBV19,TGTGCCAGTACGTACAGGGCAAACACTGAAGCTTTCTTT,CASTYRANTEAFF
-,TRBJ1-4,TRBD1,TRBV5-1,TGCGCCAGCAGCCCGGGACAGATTGCAACTAATGAAAAACTGTTTTTT,CASSPGQIATNEKLFF
medium-sized,TRBJ2-2,-,TRBV2,TGTGCCAGCTTGGTGGAGACCCCTAGAAACACCGGGGAGCTGTTTTTT,CASLVETPRNTGELFF
-,TRBJ1-5,-,TRBV28,TGTGCCAGCAGTCCCCAAGGAGTTGAGGGGCCCCAGCATTTT,CASSPQGVEGPQHF
few,TRBJ2-7,-,TRBV19,TGTGCCAGTAGCACCGATGCCGGGACAAAGATATACGAGCAGTACTTC,CASSTDAGTKIYEQYF
-,TRBJ2-5,TRBD2,TRBV15,TGTGCCACCAGCAGAGATTTAGCGGGGGTTGAAGAGACCCAGTACTTC,CATSRDLAGVEETQYF
once,TRBJ1-5,-,TRBV30,TGTGCCTGGAGTCTGTCTGCGGATCAGCCCCAGCATTTT,CAWSLSADQPQHF
once,TRBJ2-7,TRBD1,TRBV11-2,TGTGCCAGCAGCTCGAACCCCGGGACAGGGCCCTACGAGCAGTACTTC,CASSSNPGTGPYEQYF
-,TRBJ2-1,-,TRBV6-5,TGTGCCAGCAGTTACAGCGGCTACAATGAGCAGTTCTTC,CASSYSGYNEQFF
once,TRBJ1-1,-,TRBV28,TGTGCCAGCAGCCGAGGGGGTTGGGGCACTGAAGCTTTCTTT,CASSRGGWGTEAFF
-,TRBJ2-7,-,TRBV12-3/TRBV12-4,TGTGCCAGCAGTTTAGGGGGGGAACAGTACTTC,CASSLGGEQYF
few,TRBJ2-1,-,TRBV7-3,TGTGCCAGCAGCTTACTTGGGGTAGCGGTATACAATGAGCAGTTCTTC,CASSLLGVAVYNEQFF
once,TRBJ1-5,TRBD1,TRBV10-3,TGTGCCATCAGCGGGTCCCAGGGGGCGTTGGGTCAGCCCCAGCATTTT,CAISGSQGALGQPQHF
many,TRBJ2-2,TRBD2,TRBV11-2,TGTGCCAGTCGAACCCCGGGACTAGCGGCGAACACCGGGGAGCTGTTTTTT,CASRTPGLAANTGELFF
-,TRBJ2-2,TRBD1,TRBV7-3,TGTGCCAGCAGCTACCTAGATACGCGACAGGGCGGCACCGGGGAGCTGTTTTTT,CASSYLDTRQGGTGELFF
-,TRBJ1-1,-,TRBV19,TGTGCCAGTAGTAAGACAGGGAACACTGAAGCTTTCTTT,CASSKTGNTEAFF
-,TRBJ2-5,TRBD1,TRBV27,TGTGCCAGCAGTGAGGGACAGGACCACTCCCGGACCCAGTACTTC,CASSEGQDHSRTQYF
once,TRBJ2-1,TRBD1,TRBV10-3,TGTGCCACGGGACCGGGACAGGCGAATGAGCAGTTCTTC,CATGPGQANEQFF
-,TRBJ2-1,-,TRBV5-3,TGTGCCAGAAGCTTGGAGAGCTCCTACAATGAGCAGTTCTTC,CARSLESSYNEQFF
-,TRBJ2-2,TRBD2,TRBV10-3,TGTGCCATCGCCGGGACTAGCGGGAGAGACACCGGGGAGCTGTTTTTT,CAIAGTSGRDTGELFF